A selection of T cell receptor beta chains follows, all from one sample in a study of blood T cell repertoires in COVID-19. Repertoires were generated with immunoSEQ multiplex PCR, while TCRdb's copy carries only in-frame clones and drops some. The profile shows 70,000 to 95,000 clones, about 85% of them singletons. Sequencing used peripheral blood. The receptors derive from an elderly man with active or convalescent COVID-19. Both conserved end residues are part of each CDR3. A D gene is named only where the DNA matches it firmly.

d_gene,v_gene,len,j_gene,CDR3aa
TRBD1,TRBV5-1,15,TRBJ1-4,CASSLMGQGDEKLFF
NA,TRBV28,13,TRBJ1-4,CASAWGREEKLFF
NA,TRBV10-2,14,TRBJ1-6,CASSGVSYNSPLHF
NA,TRBV6-1,15,TRBJ1-1,CASSEVGQANTEAFF
NA,TRBV21-1,15,TRBJ1-5,CASTQREMGNQPQHF
NA,TRBV6-5,13,TRBJ1-2,CASSYSLRGGYTF
TRBD2,TRBV19,18,TRBJ2-2,CASKPSLLAGGRIGELFF
NA,TRBV7-9,16,TRBJ1-2,CASSSPGGGLNYGYTF
NA,TRBV30,13,TRBJ1-1,CAWSATANTEAFF
NA,TRBV11-1,13,TRBJ1-6,CASSLDSYSPLHF
NA,TRBV7-8,13,TRBJ1-5,CASSLVLSQPQHF
TRBD2,TRBV11-2,14,TRBJ2-1,CASSLAGGYNEQFF
NA,TRBV19,14,TRBJ1-5,CASSIPYSNQPQHF
NA,TRBV29-1,10,TRBJ1-1,CSVADTEAFF
NA,TRBV6-5,11,TRBJ2-3,CASTRADTQYF
NA,TRBV11-3,11,TRBJ1-1,CASSAQGWSFF
NA,TRBV19,15,TRBJ2-4,CASSTPGWSENIQYF
TRBD2,TRBV24-1,16,TRBJ2-1,CATSDGLAGTYNEQFF
TRBD1,TRBV5-1,16,TRBJ2-4,CASSPRTGTGRDIQYF
NA,TRBV4-2,15,TRBJ1-1,CASSQSHYHNTEAFF
TRBD1,TRBV24-1,15,TRBJ2-3,CATSAPTGGPDTQYF
NA,TRBV24-1,14,TRBJ2-3,CATSDVGTSDTQYF
NA,TRBV5-8,11,TRBJ1-1,CASSYRIGAFF
NA,TRBV11-2,12,TRBJ1-1,CASSLDSKRSFF
NA,TRBV5-4,15,TRBJ1-6,CASARGGGSNSPLHF
TRBD1,TRBV7-9,14,TRBJ1-4,CASTDRVANEKLFF
NA,TRBV12-3/TRBV12-4,13,TRBJ1-3,CASTNPAGNTIYF
NA,TRBV7-9,16,TRBJ2-3,CASSPKGSPFTDTQYF
TRBD1,TRBV30,18,TRBJ1-1,CAWSVREGGFRTVTEAFF
NA,TRBV30,11,TRBJ1-2,CAWSRGSGYTF
NA,TRBV27,16,TRBJ2-4,CASSLSGAIAKNIQYF
TRBD1,TRBV7-9,16,TRBJ2-3,CASSFGGTGETDTQYF
NA,TRBV3-1/TRBV3-2,15,TRBJ1-6,CASSQGGHYNSPLHF
TRBD2,TRBV19,15,TRBJ2-5,CASRPLGAGQETQYF
NA,TRBV5-1,16,TRBJ2-6,CASSFRQVSGANVLTF
NA,TRBV5-1,15,TRBJ2-5,CASSLPWGNQETQYF
NA,TRBV19,15,TRBJ1-5,CASSRAGSSNQPQHF
TRBD1,TRBV7-2,17,TRBJ2-5,CASSYPLPGQGMETQYF
NA,TRBV7-2,13,TRBJ1-1,CASSRSVRSEAFF
TRBD2,TRBV18,15,TRBJ2-3,CASSPSGASTDTQYF
NA,TRBV19,15,TRBJ1-5,CASSPVGRVGQPQHF
TRBD1,TRBV7-2,15,TRBJ2-5,CASSYWTGGAETQYF